The entry below describes one TCR beta chain. Its antigen is currently not known. Per-base quality was not reported, and no clone a single base away is much larger than it. Library preparation employed 5' RACE. Sequencing relied on an Illumina HiSeq 2500. The second PCR ran for about 7 to 11 cycles and used a J-beta primer mix along with a sample-barcoded 5' primer. A template-switch 5' adaptor carrying 12 random nucleotides introduced a unique molecular identifier onto each TCR beta cDNA molecule. Each sample yielded at least 2.5 million CDR3-containing paired-end reads. All of the RNA was converted into first-strand cDNA using the Mint cDNA synthesis kit, with a TRBC-specific oligonucleotide serving as the primer. All cDNA was treated with uracil-DNA glycosylase and then went through a first 18-cycle PCR with the universal primers M1SS and BC2_uni_R. The authors processed their data as follows. Each sample was normalized by randomly selecting 1 million high-quality reads, each carrying a distinct molecular identifier. Reads sharing molecular identifiers were discarded rather than binned into consensus sequences. MiTCR, set to a Q25 quality threshold and the strictest error-elimination algorithm, was used for CDR3 identification, clonotype clustering and error correction. Lower-bound total TCR beta diversity was estimated with a nonparametric unseen species model using Euler transformation. Clones were called with MiXCR by TCRdb after fastp trimmed the public reads at Q25, and only in-frame beta chains were retained. CDR3 protein duplicates are merged, each entry listing the most common genes and DNA. For this entry, the V and J calls and clone size follow TCRdb and not the study's own pipeline. The table for this sample lists roughly 1,000,000 distinct CDR3 sequences; around 25% of them were counted only once. The ten largest make up around 0.75% of the sample.

This sample was taken from a study of blood T cells in healthy people across ages (dated by TCRdb to 2014 to 2015). Study-level background: Template switching captured roughly one uniquely barcoded TCR beta cDNA molecule per two T cells in model experiments. To track age-related changes in TCR beta repertoire diversity, the study relied on deep sequencing normalized with unique cDNA molecular identifiers. The donors were divided into four age groups: young (average about 15 years), middle-aged (around 37), aged (approximately 62) and long-lived (roughly 82). For two donors (one aged 18 to 29 and one aged 80 or older), the study analyzed two additional independent replicas of 1 million unique cDNA reads from the same blood draw.

Donors were around 37 systemically healthy Caucasian individuals from Russia aged roughly 6 to 95 years. Each donor gave approximately 9.4 milliliters of peripheral blood, drawn into EDTA-treated Vacutainer tubes. Ficoll-Paque density-gradient centrifugation was used to isolate PBMCs, with at least 6 million per sample. Total RNA was extracted from PBMCs with Trizol reagent, with at least 5.5 micrograms obtained per sample. For every donor, an aliquot of PBMCs went through flow cytometry to measure the percentages of naive CD45RAhigh/CD27high T cells. The research as a whole found: As age increased, observed TCR beta diversity per million T cells dropped in a roughly linear way, and a significant reduction was already evident by age 40. Since profiling was done on bulk unsorted PBMCs, naive and antigen-experienced compartments could not be conclusively compared. Estimates of total diversity based on one million sequenced T cells were regarded as lower bounds and as underestimates. Observed TCR beta diversity correlated strongly with the percentage of naive T cells measured by flow cytometry. Because donor CMV infection status was unknown, age-related changes in expanded clonotypes were potentially confounded. Compared with the aged group, the long-lived group had more naive CD4+ T cells, fewer expanded clones and increased TCR diversity, suggesting age selection.

Relative to germline, V is 5 bases shorter and J is 5 bases shorter, with 16 bases between their ends. The germline V gene (reference sequence) specifies MNHEY as CDR1 and SMNVEV as CDR2. Reading from cysteine to phenylalanine, the CDR3 counts 15 amino acids. Of the read, only the CDR3 DNA is kept; its 45 bases are in frame from base 1. The same data also contributed to another study, on T cells of mothers and their children. The second paper states: Nine systemically healthy Caucasian individuals, comprising three mothers and their six children, were included as donors. cDNA synthesis consumed the entire amount of extracted RNA, loaded at about 1.5 ug RNA in each 15 ul reaction. In the second PCR, the M1S primer introduced both the sample barcodes and 2-4 random nucleotides. More than 8 million TCR beta CDR3 reads were obtained from each mother, and 2.5 million to 3.5 million reads were obtained from each child. TCR recombination output is similarly shaped by thymic selection in related and unrelated pairs, with a minor effect exerted by inherited differences. Related mother-child pairs always showed normalized repertoire overlap that was slightly higher than in unrelated mother-child pairs, though the difference was never significant. Persistent microchimeric T cell clones were not detected, at a sensitivity of about 100 clones per million clonotypes. To look for features that set related mother-child pairs apart from unrelated individuals, the researchers ran deep NGS to compare the TCR beta repertoires of mothers and children. Mothers averaged roughly 40 +/- 4 years of age and children averaged 11 +/- 4 years. After adapter ligation with NEBNext reagents, the libraries were sequenced on Illumina HiSeq 2000 with 100+100 nt paired-end reads. To prevent cross-contamination, the mother and child libraries were prepared one month apart and sequenced in separate runs. For each donor, somewhere between about 500,000 and 2,300,000 distinct TCR beta clonotypes were identified. Naive TCR beta clonotypes were estimated from low-frequency clonotypes matched to each donor's FACS-determined naive share, without sorting.

This TCR derives from a girl aged 2-15 years in good health. The chain is encoded by TRBV27 joined to TRBJ2-4; the D gene may be TRBD1 or TRBD2, since each aligns over 5 bases. The sample comprised blood. The CDR3 region has the sequence CASSPYRDRENIQYF. The bases are TGTGCCAGCAGTCCTTACCGGGACCGCGAAAACATTCAGTACTTC.